The clone carrying this T cell receptor (beta chain) was counted ten times or more. Antigen unknown. The data are from a study of CD8 T cells in ankylosing spondylitis. General study results and limits: Researchers reportedly found disease-linked clones significantly enriched in matched ankylosing spondylitis synovial fluid. Seven or eight highly homologous variants formed a TCR beta motif that appeared characteristic of ankylosing spondylitis blood. Some of these motif variants have turned up before, in reports on reactive arthritis synovial fluid and blood.

Quantitative 5'-RACE with molecular barcodes was used to make the TCR beta libraries. TCRdb processed the 5' RACE reads anew with MiXCR; each CDR3 protein has one entry. The sample shows some 17,000 distinct CDR3 sequences, over 7% of them seen only once. This TCR was recovered from a male donor with ankylosing spondylitis or in good health (not recorded which). The sequenced sample was blood.

CDR3 sequence (DNA): TGTGCCAGCAGTTTACAACCTTCGACAGATACGCAGTATTTT. This encodes CASSLQPSTDTQYF. This chain uses TRBV28 with TRBJ2-3; D is unclear. CDR1 and CDR2 (germline): MDHEN, SYDVKM. The length of the CDR3 is 14 residues. Trimming left V 2 bases short and J 3 bases short, with 9 bases between. Supplemented by reference TRBV28 and TRBJ2-3, the full variable domain reads DVKVTQSSRYLVKRTGEKVFLECVQDMDHENMFWYRQDPGLGLRLIYFSYDVKMKEKGDIPEGYSVSREKKERFSLILESASTNQTSMYLCASSLQPSTDTQYFGPGTRLTVL.